This entry features one T cell receptor (beta chain) sequence. Its matching antigen is unknown. V lost 5 bases, J lost 2 bases, and 4 bases stayed unmatched. Germline V gene lookup returns CDR1 SGHVS and CDR2 FQNEAQ. The CDR3 consists of 15 residues. The PCR used 60 Vbeta and 13 Jbeta primers. The data were produced by immunoSEQ multiplex PCR, yet TCRdb's version contains in-frame clones alone and is incomplete. There are about 140,000 clones in the sample; approximately 80% occur only once, and less than 2% lies in the top ten. The data were taken from a study of cytomegalovirus exposure and HLA in healthy donors. Study results and caveats: Specificity for CMV antigens was confirmed in vitro for three of the CMV-associated chains.

The receptor was isolated from a man between 40 and 49 years old in good health and CMV-seronegative. Sequencing was carried out using PBMCs. The chain is built from TRBV7-8 and TRBJ2-7; 12 nucleotides align to TRBD2. The CDR3 loop is CASSPGLAGTYEQYF. CDR3 bases: TGTGCCAGCAGCCCAGGACTAGCGGGGACCTACGAGCAGTACTTC.